This T cell receptor beta chain was identified during a study of T cells in Graves' hyperthyroidism and ophthalmopathy. V lost 6 bases, J lost 7 bases, and 8 bases stayed unmatched. This CDR3 spans 14 amino acids. Per germline, CDR1 DFQATT and CDR2 SNEGSKA (reference sequence). Amplified TCR beta CDR3 regions came from RNA transcripts. RT-PCR in the first round (using the HTBI primer set) targeted the TCR CDR3. TCRdb re-derived calls from the multiplex PCR reads in MiXCR, one entry per CDR3 protein. The table shows 500,000 to 750,000 distinct CDR3 sequences, with 15% to 18% occurring only once. The TCR was taken from a woman aged 25 to 45 with Graves' hyperthyroidism. The sequencing input was blood. V is TRBV20-1 and J is TRBJ1-3; TRBD1 aligns across 11 bases. The CDR3 DNA reads as TGCAGTGCCAGGCCGGGGACAGGGGGGAACACCATATATTTT. It is translated as CSARPGTGGNTIYF.